Shown below are 17 T cell receptor beta chains from a single sample sequenced in a study of blood T cell repertoires in COVID-19. Sequencing was performed with immunoSEQ multiplex PCR; in TCRdb, only in-frame clones are kept and a portion is missing. The repertoire holds about 290,000 clones, with roughly 80% as singletons. The specimen was peripheral blood. The origin of the receptors is a woman aged 45-65 years with active or convalescent COVID-19.

This clone has only one observation. The CDR3 sequence is CASRGRDRYEQFF. CDR3 in DNA: TGTGCCAGCAGGGGGCGGGATAGGTATGAGCAGTTCTTC. The V gene is TRBV5-4, the J gene TRBJ2-1; possible D gene TRBD2, 6 bases. This CDR3 contains 13 residues. Germline loops: CDR1 SGHNT, CDR2 YYREEE (reference sequence). V was shortened by 5 bases and J by 8 bases, with 14 bases between the two germline ends.

This clone was seen a few times. The V gene is TRBV24-1, the J gene TRBJ2-1; TRBD2 matches 11 bases. The CDR3 runs to 17 residues. J gave up 8 bases and V 3 bases, and 11 bases lay outside the gene matches. Germline V CDR1 and CDR2: KGHDR, SFDVKD. The CDR3 loop is CATSDRNSGRALHEQFF. The CDR3 bases are TGTGCCACCAGTGATAGAAATAGCGGGAGGGCCCTCCATGAGCAGTTCTTC.

The genes are TRBV10-3 and TRBJ2-3; D uncertain. Deletions cut 3 bases from V and 1 base from J, with 11 bases between. The CDR3 sequence is 15 residues long. Germline V CDR1 and CDR2: ENHRY, SYGVKD. CDR3 loop: CAISDLVRGTDTQYF. In DNA form, the CDR3 reads TGTGCCATCAGTGATTTGGTACGGGGCACAGATACGCAGTATTTT.

The rearrangement joins TRBV5-4 to TRBJ2-5; 7 bases match TRBD2. This CDR3 region has 16 residues. Losses at the gene ends were 4 bases for V and 0 bases for J; bases not matched to a gene: 9. Germline V gene lookup returns CDR1 SGHNT and CDR2 YYREEE (reference sequence). CDR3 sequence: CASSLLLAADQETQYF. CDR3 in DNA: TGTGCCAGCAGCCTACTGCTAGCGGCCGACCAAGAGACCCAGTACTTC.

Details on this clone: Other DNA sequences within the sample encode an identical CDR3. This chain joins TRBV2 and TRBJ2-5; 7 bases agree with TRBD2. This CDR3 comprises 12 residues. The V gene end was trimmed by 4 bases and the J gene end by 4 bases; junction bases not matched to a gene: 0. Germline V gives CDR1 SNHLY, CDR2 FYNNEI. This chain's CDR3 is CASSGGGETQYF. Written as DNA, the CDR3 is TGTGCCAGCAGTGGGGGGGGAGAGACCCAGTACTTC.

The chain joins TRBV7-8 to TRBJ1-1, with D possibly matching TRBD1 (5 bases). CDR1 SGHVS and CDR2 FQNEAQ come from the germline V gene. The CDR3 runs 14 residues. V was pared by 5 bases and J by 5 bases, with 15 bases between. The CDR3 sequence is CASSAQGRRTEAFF. The CDR3 DNA sequence: TGTGCCAGCAGCGCGCAGGGTCGGCGGACTGAAGCTTTCTTT.

V usage is TRBV19 and J usage is TRBJ2-7; 8 nucleotides agree with TRBD1. Losses at the gene ends were 3 bases for V and 3 bases for J; bases not matched to a gene: 4. The germline CDR1 and CDR2 sequences are LNHDA and SQIVND (reference sequence). CDR3 length: 14 residues. CDR3 region: CASSIQGAHYEQYF. The DNA for the CDR3 is TGTGCCAGTAGTATCCAGGGGGCCCACTACGAGCAGTACTTC.

The gene calls are TRBV29-1 and TRBJ2-1; D is perhaps TRBD2 (6 bases). Germline V lookup: CDR1 SQVTM, CDR2 ANQGSEA. The V and J ends lost 7 bases and 10 bases respectively, with 14 bases between them. CDR3 length equals 11 residues. The CDR3 bases are TGCAGCGCTAGACTAGTTGTCGAGCAGTTCTTC. This encodes CSARLVVEQFF.

This clone was seen only once. The rearrangement links TRBV7-9 to TRBJ2-2, with a possible D match to TRBD1 (5 bases). The CDR3 contains 13 residues. Trimming shortened V by 8 bases and J by 4 bases, and 11 bases separated the two germline ends. Germline V gene lookup returns CDR1 SEHNR and CDR2 FQNEAQ (reference sequence). The CDR3 bases are TGTGCCAGCGGAGAGCAGGGCACCGGGGAGCTGTTTTTT. This translates into CASGEQGTGELFF.

The rearrangement joins TRBV5-1 to TRBJ1-4, with 7 bases matching TRBD1. Trimming at V came to 4 bases and at J to 3 bases, leaving 6 bases not matched to a gene. CDR3 size: 15 residues. Per the germline V gene, CDR1 is SGHRS and CDR2 is YFSETQ. CDR3 DNA: TGCGCCAGCAGCACACAGGGGCCCCCTAATGAAAAACTGTTTTTT. Its protein is CASSTQGPPNEKLFF. The whole variable domain, filled in from reference TRBV5-1 and TRBJ1-4, reads KAGVTQTPRYLIKTRGQQVTLSCSPISGHRSVSWYQQTPGQGLQFLFEYFSETQRNKGNFPGRFSGRQFSNSRSEMNVSTLELGDSALYLCASSTQGPPNEKLFFGSGTQLSVL.

The gene calls are TRBV6-2 or TRBV6-3 and TRBJ2-1; D might be TRBD1 (6 bases). Germline V gene data show CDR1 as MNHEY and CDR2 as SVGEGT. V lost 4 bases to trimming and J lost 2 bases, with 12 bases between them. The CDR3 has 15 amino acids. CDR3 loop: CASSSRGQPYNEQFF. DNA for the CDR3: TGTGCCAGCAGTTCCCGGGGACAACCCTACAATGAGCAGTTCTTC.

V usage is TRBV29-1 and J usage is TRBJ1-1; D is perhaps TRBD1 (5 bases). Germline CDR1 reads SQVTM; CDR2 reads ANQGSEA. The CDR3 consists of 16 residues. V lost 4 bases, J lost 5 bases, and 23 bases lay in between. CDR3 in amino acids: CSVGPPREGGETEAFF. The CDR3 DNA reads as TGCAGCGTTGGCCCCCCCCGGGAGGGAGGGGAGACTGAAGCTTTCTTT.

The genes are TRBV6-5 and TRBJ2-7, with 10 bases lining up with TRBD2. Trimming removed 5 bases from V and 6 bases from J; junction bases left unmatched: 4. Germline CDR1 and CDR2: MNHEY and SVGAGI. The CDR3 is made up of 13 amino acids. CDR3 in DNA: TGTGCCAGCAGTCTAGCGGGAGTCGGCGAGCAGTACTTC. Translation gives CASSLAGVGEQYF.

The gene calls are TRBV5-6 and TRBJ1-2; 10 positions match TRBD1. This CDR3 is built from 17 residues. CDR1 is SGHDT and CDR2 is YYEEEE in the germline V gene. V shed 4 bases and J 7 bases; nucleotides not matched to a gene: 16. This CDR3 is CASSGGTGVPPSAGYTF. The CDR3 DNA follows: TGTGCCAGCAGCGGAGGGACAGGGGTCCCTCCTTCGGCTGGCTACACCTTC.

The rearrangement links TRBV2 to TRBJ1-5; tentative D call: TRBD1 (5 bases). Deletions cut 2 bases from V and 2 bases from J, with 10 bases between. This CDR3 region has 15 residues. Germline CDR1 SNHLY, CDR2 FYNNEI. The CDR3 here is CASSEWGGGNQPQHF. As DNA, the CDR3 is TGTGCCAGCAGTGAATGGGGGGGAGGCAATCAGCCCCAGCATTTT.

The genes are TRBV2 and TRBJ1-4; 7 bases align to TRBD1. This CDR3 is 14 amino acids long. Germline lookup yields CDR1 SNHLY and CDR2 FYNNEI. Trimming at V came to 4 bases and at J to 5 bases, leaving 4 bases not matched to a gene. CDR3 sequence reads: CASSAGTENEKLFF. The CDR3 DNA follows: TGTGCCAGCAGTGCCGGGACAGAGAATGAAAAACTGTTTTTT.

The chain employs TRBV27 and TRBJ2-7; unclear D gene. The V end was cut by 0 bases, the J end by 4 bases, with 7 bases between. The germline V gene has CDR1 MNHEY and CDR2 SMNVEV (reference sequence). The CDR3 consists of 13 residues. CDR3 DNA sequence: TGTGCCAGCAGTTTATCGTCAGGATACGAGCAGTACTTC. Protein sequence: CASSLSSGYEQYF.